This T cell receptor (beta chain) stems from a study of control samples from healthy donors and cancer patients. This CDR3 region has 15 residues. Germline-derived CDR1 and CDR2 are SGHAT and FQNNGV. Trimming removed 2 bases from V and 6 bases from J, with 14 bases in between. Profiled with immunoSEQ multiplex PCR; TCRdb holds only in-frame clones, not every one. The data contain tens of thousands of clones, roughly 83% of them seen just once; the ten biggest clones take up roughly 47%. Sequencing was done on a sample of blood. The source is a man aged 55 to 70 in good health. The rearrangement joins TRBV11-2 to TRBJ2-1; D unresolved. CDR3 DNA: TGTGCCAGCAGCTTAAATCTAGGGTCCGCCAATGAGCAGTTCTTC. This translates into CASSLNLGSANEQFF.